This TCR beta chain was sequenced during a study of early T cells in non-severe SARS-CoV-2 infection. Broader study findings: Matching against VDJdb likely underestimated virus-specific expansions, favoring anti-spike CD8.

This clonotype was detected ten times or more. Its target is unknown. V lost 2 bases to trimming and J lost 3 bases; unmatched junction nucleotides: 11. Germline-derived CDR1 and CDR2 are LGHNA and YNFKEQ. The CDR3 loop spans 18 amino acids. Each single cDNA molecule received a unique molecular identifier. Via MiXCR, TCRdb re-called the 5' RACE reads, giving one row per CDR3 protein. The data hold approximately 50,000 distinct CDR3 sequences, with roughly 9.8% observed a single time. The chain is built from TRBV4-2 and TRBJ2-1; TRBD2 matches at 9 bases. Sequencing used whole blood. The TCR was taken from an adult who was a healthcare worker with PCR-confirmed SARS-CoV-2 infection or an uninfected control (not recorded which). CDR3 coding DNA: TGTGCCAGCAGCCAACTTAAACCAGGGACTAGCAACTACAATGAGCAGTTCTTC. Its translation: CASSQLKPGTSNYNEQFF.